This T cell receptor beta chain was recorded in a study of T cells in Graves' hyperthyroidism and ophthalmopathy. Authors of the study amplified TCR beta CDR3 regions from RNA transcripts. Using the HTBI primer set, a first-round RT-PCR was run on the TCR CDR3. From the multiplex PCR reads, TCRdb called clonotypes with MiXCR, one entry per CDR3 protein. The table records some 560,000 distinct CDR3 sequences, 15% to 19% of them present only once. This clonotype was seen at least ten times. Its antigen is unidentified. Newly diagnosed hyperthyroidism, duration under 2 months, in patients aged 18 to 65. A patient was excluded if there was uncontrolled infection, other autoimmune disease, pregnancy or lactation. Diagnostic assessment was based on clinical symptoms, serum thyroxine and TRAb, thyroid ultrasound and orbital computed tomography. Study conclusions and caveats: Ophthalmopathy prediction by the model preceded onset by a median roughly 6 months.

This CDR3 has 16 amino acids. The trim removed 0 bases at V and 5 bases at J, leaving 6 bases unmatched. The germline V gene encodes CDR1 SEHNR and CDR2 FQNEAQ (reference sequence). The chain uses TRBV7-9 and TRBJ2-5; TRBD2 matches at 10 bases. This clonotype was obtained from a woman aged 30 to 39 with Graves' hyperthyroidism. Material for sequencing was blood. The chain's CDR3 is CASSLAGSSGRETQYF. CDR3 bases: TGTGCCAGCAGCTTAGCGGGAAGTAGCGGGAGGGAGACCCAGTACTTC.